This TCR beta chain was sequenced during a study of patients and donors after allogeneic stem cell transplantation. The V end was cut by 3 bases, the J end by 7 bases, with 7 bases between. Germline assignment: CDR1 SGHAT and CDR2 FQNNGV. This CDR3 is built from 13 residues. TCRdb redid the calling of the RT-PCR reads with MiXCR, one entry per CDR3 protein. Of some 230,000 distinct CDR3 sequences listed, roughly 13% are singletons. This clonotype was seen a handful of times. Specimen: blood, either unsorted or a sorted T cell fraction (not recorded which). The chain combines TRBV11-2 with TRBJ1-6, with D perhaps TRBD1 (5 bases). The receptor was isolated from a human donor who was either an allogeneic HSCT recipient or a stem cell or donor lymphocyte infusion donor (not recorded which). It is not recorded whose cells these are; they may come from a transplant donor. CDR3 loop: CASSLTANSPLHF. The CDR3, as DNA: TGTGCCAGCAGCTTGACAGCAAATTCACCCCTCCACTTT.